This TCR beta chain was found in a study of graft-versus-host responses after intestinal transplantation. Looking at the study overall: Transplants were multivisceral, liver-intestinal, or isolated intestinal.

Trimming took 1 base from V and 8 from J, leaving 11 bases between them. Per the germline V gene, CDR1 is MNHNS and CDR2 is SASEGT. The CDR3 runs 14 residues. This clone was seen a single time. Here immunoSEQ multiplex PCR was the method, and the copy in TCRdb shows in-frame clones only, minus some. The table records around 30,000 clones, 85% to 95% of them present only once. Source: PBMCs, taken about ten weeks after intestinal transplant. The clonotype originates from a human patient who received an intestinal transplant, so some T cells may come from the graft donor. The chain uses TRBV6-1 and TRBJ1-4; D is unresolved. The CDR3 here is CASSEDQEGEKLFF. The CDR3 bases are TGTGCCAGCAGTGAAGACCAGGAAGGCGAAAAACTGTTTTTT.